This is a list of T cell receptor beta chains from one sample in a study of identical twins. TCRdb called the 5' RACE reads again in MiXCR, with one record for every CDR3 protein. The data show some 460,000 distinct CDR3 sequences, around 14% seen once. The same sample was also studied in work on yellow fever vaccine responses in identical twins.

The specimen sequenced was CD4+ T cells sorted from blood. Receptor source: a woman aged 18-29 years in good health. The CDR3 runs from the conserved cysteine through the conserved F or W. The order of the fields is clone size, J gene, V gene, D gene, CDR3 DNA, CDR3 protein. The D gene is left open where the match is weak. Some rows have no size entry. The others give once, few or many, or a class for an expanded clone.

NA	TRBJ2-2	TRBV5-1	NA	TGCGCCAGCAGCTTGGCCACCACTAGAGGGTCGGACACCGGGGAGCTGTTTTTT	CASSLATTRGSDTGELFF
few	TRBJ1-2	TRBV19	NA	TGTGCCAGTAGTATATCCGTCTATGGCTACACCTTC	CASSISVYGYTF
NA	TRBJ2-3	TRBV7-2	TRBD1	TGTGCCAGCAGCAATACAGGGGGCGCAGATACGCAGTATTTT	CASSNTGGADTQYF
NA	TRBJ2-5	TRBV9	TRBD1	TGTGCCAGCAGCGCTTCCCCGGGCATCAGGGGGCAAGAGACCCAGTACTTC	CASSASPGIRGQETQYF
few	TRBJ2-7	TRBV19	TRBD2	TGTGCCAGTAGTATAGATTTGGGACTAGCGGGACCTGGCGAGCAGTACTTC	CASSIDLGLAGPGEQYF
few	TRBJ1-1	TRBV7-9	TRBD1	TGTGCCAGCAGCTTTGGGCAGGGGGCTGAAGCTTTCTTT	CASSFGQGAEAFF
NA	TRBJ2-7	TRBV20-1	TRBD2	TGCAGTGCTCCTAGCGGGGCCTCCTACGAGCAGTACTTC	CSAPSGASYEQYF
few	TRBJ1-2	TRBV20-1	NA	TGCAGTGCTAGAGATAGTGGGGCAGGGAGAGGCTACACCTTC	CSARDSGAGRGYTF
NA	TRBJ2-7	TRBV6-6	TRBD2	TGTGCCAGCAGTATAGGACTAGCTCCCGAGCAGTACTTC	CASSIGLAPEQYF
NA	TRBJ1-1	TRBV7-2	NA	TGTGCCAGCAGCAAACAAATGAACACTGAAGCTTTCTTT	CASSKQMNTEAFF
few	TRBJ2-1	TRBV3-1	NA	TGTGCCAGCAGCCAAGGTTCGGCCCCCACAAATGAGCAGTTCTTC	CASSQGSAPTNEQFF
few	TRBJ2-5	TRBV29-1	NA	TGCAGCGTTGACGGCAGGAGTTCGGAGACCCAGTACTTC	CSVDGRSSETQYF
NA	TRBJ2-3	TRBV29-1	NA	TGCAGCGTCTTGACTAGTACGGTGGCAGATACGCAGTATTTT	CSVLTSTVADTQYF
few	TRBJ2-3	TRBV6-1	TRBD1	TGTGCCAGCAGGCCGGGACAGGGGGTTGGAACGCAGTATTTT	CASRPGQGVGTQYF
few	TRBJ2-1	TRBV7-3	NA	TGTGCCAGCAGCGCATTAATCGGCCAGTCCTACAATGAGCAGTTCTTC	CASSALIGQSYNEQFF
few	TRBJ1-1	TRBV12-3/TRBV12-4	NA	TGTGCCAGCAGTTTTACAGAAAACACTGAAGCTTTCTTT	CASSFTENTEAFF
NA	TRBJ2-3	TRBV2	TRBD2	TGTGCCAGCAGGAAAGGACTAGCGGAAGGGGATACGCAGTATTTT	CASRKGLAEGDTQYF
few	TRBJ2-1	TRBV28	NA	TGTGCCAGCTCCAGCCCAGGGCGACATGAGCAGTTCTTC	CASSSPGRHEQFF
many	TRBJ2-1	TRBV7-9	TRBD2	TGTGCCAGCAGCCCACAAGGACTAGCGGGGGTGGATGAGCAGTTCTTC	CASSPQGLAGVDEQFF
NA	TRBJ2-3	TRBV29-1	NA	TGCAGCGGTACAGGGCTGGGCGCAGATACGCAGTATTTT	CSGTGLGADTQYF
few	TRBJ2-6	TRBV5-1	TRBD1	TGCGCCAGCAGCACCGCACAGGGGGCTGGCTCTGGGGCCAACGTCCTGACTTTC	CASSTAQGAGSGANVLTF
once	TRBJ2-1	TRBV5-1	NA	TGCGCCAGCAGCAACTATAGGGCGGGGAATGAGCAGTTCTTC	CASSNYRAGNEQFF
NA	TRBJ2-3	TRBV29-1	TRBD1	TGCAGCGTTGGGGCTAACAGGGGGCAGGTTAATACGCAGTATTTT	CSVGANRGQVNTQYF
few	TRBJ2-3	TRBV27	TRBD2	TGTGCCAGCAGTCCAAGAGCGGGGGGGCAAGCAGATACGCAGTATTTT	CASSPRAGGQADTQYF
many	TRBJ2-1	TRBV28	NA	TGTGCCAGCGGTAATATAAGGCAACTAGGGCTCGATGAGCAGTTCTTC	CASGNIRQLGLDEQFF
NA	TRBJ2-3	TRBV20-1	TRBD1	TGCAGTGCTGGGCTCACAGGGGGAAGCACAGATACGCAGTATTTT	CSAGLTGGSTDTQYF
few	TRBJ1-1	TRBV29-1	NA	TGCAGCGGGTTGGGTACTGAAGCTTTCTTT	CSGLGTEAFF
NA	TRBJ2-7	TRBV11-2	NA	TGTGCCAGCAGCTTAACCACCCTTGGAGTAAACTCCTACGAGCAGTACTTC	CASSLTTLGVNSYEQYF
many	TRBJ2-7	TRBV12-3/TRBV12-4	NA	TGTGCCAGCAGGAGAGCCGGGTCGTCCTACGAGCAGTACTTC	CASRRAGSSYEQYF
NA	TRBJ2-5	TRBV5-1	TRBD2	TGCGCCAGCAACCACGGACTAGCGGGAGAGACCCAGTACTTC	CASNHGLAGETQYF
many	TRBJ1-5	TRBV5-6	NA	TGTGCCAGCAGCTTTACGGGGGAACAGCCCCAGCATTTT	CASSFTGEQPQHF
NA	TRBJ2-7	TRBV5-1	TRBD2	TGCGCCAGCAGCTTAGCGGGAGGGCCTCGCGAGCAGTACTTC	CASSLAGGPREQYF
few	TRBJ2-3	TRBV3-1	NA	TGTGCCAGCAGCCAAGACGCATCCCTAGCACCGCAGTATTTT	CASSQDASLAPQYF
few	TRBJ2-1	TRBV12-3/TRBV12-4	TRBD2	TGTGCCAGCAAGGTGTCTAGCGGGAATGAGCAGTTCTTC	CASKVSSGNEQFF
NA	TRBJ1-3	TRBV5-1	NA	TGCGCCAGCAGCTTGGGTTCAGCCTCTGGAAACACCATATATTTT	CASSLGSASGNTIYF
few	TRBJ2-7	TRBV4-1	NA	TGCGCCAGCAGCCAAGAGGGGCACCTCGAGCAGTACTTC	CASSQEGHLEQYF
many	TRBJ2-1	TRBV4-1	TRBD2	TGCGCCAGCAGCCAAGGGACTAGCTATTCCAGAGAGCAGTTCTTC	CASSQGTSYSREQFF
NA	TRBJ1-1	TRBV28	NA	TGTGCCAGCAGTTCGCTGCAGGGGACCACTGAAGCTTTCTTT	CASSSLQGTTEAFF
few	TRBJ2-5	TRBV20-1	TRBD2	TGCAGTGCTAGAGACGCAACTCCTGGCGGGAGAGTAGAGACCCAGTACTTC	CSARDATPGGRVETQYF
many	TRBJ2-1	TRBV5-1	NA	TGCGCCAGCAGCTTGGCAGATTCCTACAATGAGCAGTTCTTC	CASSLADSYNEQFF
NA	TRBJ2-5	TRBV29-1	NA	TGCAGCGTTGAAGTTTGGCCACAAGAGACCCAGTACTTC	CSVEVWPQETQYF
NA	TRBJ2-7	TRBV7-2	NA	TGTGCCAGCAGCTCCACCGGGACTTATACATACGAGCAGTACTTC	CASSSTGTYTYEQYF
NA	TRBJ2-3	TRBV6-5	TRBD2	TGTGCCAGCAGTTACAGAACTAGCGGGAGGATGGCAGATACGCAGTATTTT	CASSYRTSGRMADTQYF
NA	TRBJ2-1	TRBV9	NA	TGTGCCAGCAGCCCTTCGTGGCTAGGCTACAATGAGCAGTTCTTC	CASSPSWLGYNEQFF
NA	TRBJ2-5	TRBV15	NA	TGTGCCACCAGCAGGGCTAGCGTAGAAGAGACCCAGTACTTC	CATSRASVEETQYF